This T cell receptor beta chain is from a study of cytomegalovirus exposure and HLA in healthy donors. Study-level information: Roughly 89 million unique TCR sequences came from HLA-typed donors in an early release.

To note about this clone: Its cognate antigen is unknown.

Study-wide findings and caveats: Earlier analysis looked at TCR beta V segments, and most were productive about 87% or about 30% of the time.

This CDR3 has 13 amino acids. With V trimmed by 4 bases and J by 8 bases, 8 bases remained unmatched. Germline values: CDR1 SGHDT, CDR2 YYEEEE. The primer mix had 60 Vbeta and 13 Jbeta primers. Data came from immunoSEQ multiplex PCR; TCRdb stores just in-frame clones and leaves some out. The repertoire consists of 50,000 to 65,000 clones, with more than 70% occurring once and the leading ten covering approximately 2.8%. This chain joins TRBV5-6 and TRBJ1-2; 7 bases map to TRBD1. Sequencing was done on a sample of PBMCs. This TCR was recovered from a woman under 30 in good health and CMV-seronegative. Written as DNA, the CDR3 is TGTGCCAGCAGCACCTCGACAGGGAAGGGCTACACCTTC. It encodes CASSTSTGKGYTF.